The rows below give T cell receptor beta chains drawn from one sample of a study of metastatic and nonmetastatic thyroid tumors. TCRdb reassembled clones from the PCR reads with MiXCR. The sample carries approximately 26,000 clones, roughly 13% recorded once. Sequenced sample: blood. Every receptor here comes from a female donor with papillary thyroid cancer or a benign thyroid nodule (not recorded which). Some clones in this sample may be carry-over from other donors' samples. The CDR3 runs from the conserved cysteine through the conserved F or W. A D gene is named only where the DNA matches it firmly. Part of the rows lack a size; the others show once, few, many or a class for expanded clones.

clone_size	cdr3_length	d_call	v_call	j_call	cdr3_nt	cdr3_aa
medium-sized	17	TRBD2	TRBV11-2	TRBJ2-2	TGTGCCAGCAGCTTAGATGAGCGGGGACTCGACACCGGGGAGCTGTTTTTT	CASSLDERGLDTGELFF
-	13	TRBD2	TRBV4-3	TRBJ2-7	TGCGCCAGCTCGCCTGCGGGGGAGGGCGAGCAGTACTTC	CASSPAGEGEQYF
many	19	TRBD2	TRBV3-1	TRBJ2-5	TGTGCCAGCAGCCCGGGGACTAGCGGGAGGCCCCACCGTGGGGAGACCCAGTACTTC	CASSPGTSGRPHRGETQYF
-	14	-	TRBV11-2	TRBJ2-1	TGTGCCAGCAGCTCCGTGGGCTCTCTCAATGAGCAGTTCTTC	CASSSVGSLNEQFF
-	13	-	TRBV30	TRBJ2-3	TGTGCCTGGAGCGTTATTTTGGCAGATACGCAGTATTTT	CAWSVILADTQYF
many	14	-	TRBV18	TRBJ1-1	TGTGCCAGCTTCCAAACAGGGTTGAACACTGAAGCTTTCTTT	CASFQTGLNTEAFF
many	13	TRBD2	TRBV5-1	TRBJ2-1	TGCGCCAGCAGGGGAGGGACGGCGAATGAGCAGTTCTTC	CASRGGTANEQFF
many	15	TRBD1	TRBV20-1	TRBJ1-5	TGCAGTGCTAGAGGCGACAGGGCGAGCAATCAGCCCCAGCATTTT	CSARGDRASNQPQHF
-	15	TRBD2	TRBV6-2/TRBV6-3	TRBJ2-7	TGTGCCAGCAGTTACCTACTAGCGGTGGACTACGAGCAGTACTTC	CASSYLLAVDYEQYF
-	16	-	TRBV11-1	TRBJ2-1	TGTGCCAGCAGCCCAACGAGGGTTAGGGGTCCCAATGAGCAGTTCTTC	CASSPTRVRGPNEQFF
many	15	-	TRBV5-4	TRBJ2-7	TGTGCCAGCAGCTTGTTGACTAGGGGCTCCTACGAGCAGTACTTC	CASSLLTRGSYEQYF
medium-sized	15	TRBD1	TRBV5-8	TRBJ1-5	TGTGCCAGCAGCTTAAGAACAGGGGGCAATCAGCCCCAGCATTTT	CASSLRTGGNQPQHF
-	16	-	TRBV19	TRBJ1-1	TGTGCCAGTAGTATCATTTGGGACAATGGGAACACTGAAGCTTTCTTT	CASSIIWDNGNTEAFF
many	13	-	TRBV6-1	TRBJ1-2	TGTGCCAGCAGTCGACAGGACGCCTATGGCTACACCTTT	CASSRQDAYGYTF
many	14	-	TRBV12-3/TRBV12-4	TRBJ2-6	TGTGCCAGCAGTTTGGGGGACGGGGCCAACGTCCTGACTTTC	CASSLGDGANVLTF
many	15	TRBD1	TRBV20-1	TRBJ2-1	TGCAGTGCTAGTGAAAGACAGGGGGTTTACAATGAGCAGTTCTTC	CSASERQGVYNEQFF
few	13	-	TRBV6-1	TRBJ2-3	TGTGCCAGCAAATCATGGGACATCGGCCCGCAGTATTTT	CASKSWDIGPQYF
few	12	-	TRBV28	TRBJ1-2	TGTGCCAGCAGTCCGTCAGGGTGTGGCTACACCTTC	CASSPSGCGYTF
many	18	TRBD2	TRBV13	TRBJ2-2	TGTGCCAGCAGCTTAAATTTCCGGGAGGCCAGGTACACCGGGGAGCTGTTTTTT	CASSLNFREARYTGELFF
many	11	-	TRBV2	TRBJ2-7	TGTGCCAGCAGTGATAATCGCGAGCAGTACTTC	CASSDNREQYF
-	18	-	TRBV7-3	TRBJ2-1	TGTGCCAGCAGCTTAATTTTTCGTTTGGTCAGCGGCGACAATGGGCAGTTCTTC	CASSLIFRLVSGDNGQFF
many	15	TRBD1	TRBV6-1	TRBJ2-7	TGTGCCAGCAGTGCCCGGGACAGGCCCCTACCCGAGCAGTACTTC	CASSARDRPLPEQYF
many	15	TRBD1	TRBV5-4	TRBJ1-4	TGTGCCAGCAGTTCCAACAGGGGCATCAATGAAAAACTGTTTTTT	CASSSNRGINEKLFF
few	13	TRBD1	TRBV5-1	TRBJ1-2	TGCGCCAGCAGCTTAGGACAGGGGGCTGGCTACACCTTC	CASSLGQGAGYTF
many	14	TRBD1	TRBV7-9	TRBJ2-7	TGTGCCAGCAGCTCGAGACAGGGTAACTACGAGCAGTACTTC	CASSSRQGNYEQYF
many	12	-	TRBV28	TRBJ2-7	TGTGCCAGCAGTACGCTGAACTACGAGCAGTACTTC	CASSTLNYEQYF
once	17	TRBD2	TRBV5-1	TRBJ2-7	TGCGCCAGCAGCTTGGGACTAGCGGGAGTTCCGACCTACGAGCAGTACTTC	CASSLGLAGVPTYEQYF
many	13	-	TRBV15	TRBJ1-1	TGTGCCACCAGCAGAGCACGTAACACTGAAGCTTTCTTT	CATSRARNTEAFF
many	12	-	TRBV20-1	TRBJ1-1	TGCAGTGCCCCGGCGGGTAACACTGAAGCTTTCTTT	CSAPAGNTEAFF
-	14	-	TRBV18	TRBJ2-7	TGTGCCAGCTCACCAGAAGCTAGCACCAACGAGCAGTACTTC	CASSPEASTNEQYF
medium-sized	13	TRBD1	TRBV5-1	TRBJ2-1	TGCGCCAGCAGCCTGGGACAGACCAATGAGCAGTTCTTC	CASSLGQTNEQFF
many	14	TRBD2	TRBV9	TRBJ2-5	TGTGCCAGCAACGCGGGAGGGTCCCAAGAGACCCAGTACTTC	CASNAGGSQETQYF
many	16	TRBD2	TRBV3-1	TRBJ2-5	TGTGCCAGCCGGCGGTCTAGCGGGAAATTAGGAGAGACCCAGTACTTC	CASRRSSGKLGETQYF
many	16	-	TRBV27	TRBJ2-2	TGTGCCAGCAGCCTCGGGGCGAACTTGGCAACCGGGGAGCTGTTTTTT	CASSLGANLATGELFF
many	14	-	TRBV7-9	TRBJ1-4	TGTGCCAGCACCGCCCCAGGGACTAATGAAAAACTGTTTTTT	CASTAPGTNEKLFF
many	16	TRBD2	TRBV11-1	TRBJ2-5	TGTGCCAGCAGCCCCGGACTAGCGGGAGAGAAAGAGACCCAGTACTTC	CASSPGLAGEKETQYF
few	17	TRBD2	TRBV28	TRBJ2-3	TGTGCCAGCAGCCTATTAACTAGCGGGCAAATCACAGATACGCAGTATTTT	CASSLLTSGQITDTQYF
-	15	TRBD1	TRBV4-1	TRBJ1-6	TGCGCCAGCAGCGAAGAATGGACAGGGAGCCTGCCCCTCCACTTT	CASSEEWTGSLPLHF
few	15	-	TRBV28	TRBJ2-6	TGTGCCAGCAGTCTCATGATCTCTGTGGCCAACGTCCTGACTTTC	CASSLMISVANVLTF
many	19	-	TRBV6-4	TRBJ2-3	TGTGCCAGCAGGGGCACACCAGCAGGGCGGAACCCTCGCACAGATACGCAGTATTTT	CASRGTPAGRNPRTDTQYF
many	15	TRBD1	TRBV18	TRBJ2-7	TGTGCCAGCTCCCCCGGGACAGGGATTACCTACGAGCAGTACTTC	CASSPGTGITYEQYF